The 18 T cell receptor beta chains reported below all come from one sample, sequenced in a study of blood T cell repertoires in COVID-19 (dated by TCRdb to 2019 to 2021). Receptor libraries were prepared by the immunoSEQ multiplex PCR assay. In its TCRdb copy, this immuneACCESS table keeps in-frame sequences only and misses some clones. Where compared with another copy, unresolved V genes explain less than half of these, and the others have no known cause. The sample table lists 200,000 or so clones, approximately 89% of them with a count of one. In total, the top ten clones hold roughly 3.7% of the sample. Sequenced material: PBMCs or T cells enriched from blood (not recorded which). The receptors stem from a woman aged 30 to 39 who had been exposed to COVID-19.

The chain is built from TRBV19 and TRBJ1-2; 9 bases are a match to TRBD1. CDR1 is LNHDA, CDR2 SQIVND, per germline (reference sequence). The trim removed 7 bases at V and 5 bases at J, leaving 8 bases unmatched. This CDR3 spans 14 amino acids. CDR3 DNA: TGTGCCAGTAATCAGTTGGGACAGGGATATGGCTACACCTTC. Protein product: CASNQLGQGYGYTF.

The V call is TRBV6-5, the J call TRBJ2-7, with D perhaps matching TRBD2 (6 bases). Germline-derived CDR1 and CDR2 are MNHEY and SVGAGI. This CDR3 is built from 13 residues. Between the trimmed V and J ends, which lost 6 bases and 13 bases, there was a span of 22 bases. The CDR3 is CASSSLEGAPSYF. As DNA, the CDR3 is TGTGCCAGCAGCTCCTTGGAGGGCGCGCCATCTTACTTC.

The chain recombines TRBV29-1 with TRBJ1-2; no firm D call. V lost 5 bases, J lost 8 bases, and 18 bases lay in between. The germline gives CDR1 SQVTM, CDR2 ANQGSEA. The CDR3 spans 13 residues. The CDR3 region is CSVPLDGAPGYTF. The CDR3 DNA reads as TGCAGCGTTCCCTTAGACGGAGCTCCAGGCTACACCTTC.

The chain employs TRBV7-9 and TRBJ1-3; perhaps TRBD1 as D (5 bases). CDR1 and CDR2 (germline): SEHNR, FQNEAQ (reference sequence). With 5 bases removed from V and 3 bases from J, the gap between germline ends came to 20 bases. CDR3 length: 17 residues. CDR3 residues: CASSPVSSKGIGNTIYF. The CDR3 DNA reads as TGTGCCAGCAGCCCCGTGAGCAGCAAGGGGATTGGAAACACCATATATTTT.

The chain carries TRBV27 and TRBJ1-2; 7 bases are a match to TRBD1. The CDR3 has 14 amino acids. Germline V CDR1 and CDR2: MNHEY, SMNVEV (reference sequence). J was trimmed by 2 bases and V by 5 bases; bases with no gene match: 5. The CDR3 protein is CASSPQGGNYGYTF. As DNA, the CDR3 is TGTGCCAGCAGTCCCCAGGGGGGAAACTATGGCTACACCTTC.

The chain combines TRBV6-1 with TRBJ2-1; possibly TRBD1 for D (5 bases). Between the trimmed V and J ends, which lost 2 bases and 3 bases, there was a span of 11 bases. The CDR3 loop spans 15 amino acids. Per germline, CDR1 MNHNS and CDR2 SASEGT. In DNA form, the CDR3 reads TGTGCCAGCAGTGAAATGGCAGGGAACTACAATGAGCAGTTCTTC. It specifies CASSEMAGNYNEQFF.

The genes are TRBV5-1 and TRBJ2-2; possible D gene TRBD2, 6 bases. V was pared by 0 bases and J by 5 bases, with 14 bases between. Germline V gives CDR1 SGHRS, CDR2 YFSETQ. There are 16 residues in the CDR3. The CDR3 nucleotides read TGCGCCAGCAGCTTGGGCCTAGCGAGGGGAACCGGGGAGCTGTTTTTT. This encodes CASSLGLARGTGELFF.

The chain carries TRBV7-9 and TRBJ1-3; 7 bases line up with TRBD1. The CDR3 is 14 residues long. Germline loops: CDR1 SEHNR, CDR2 FQNEAQ (reference sequence). V lost 0 bases, J lost 8 bases, and 4 bases stayed unmatched. CDR3 region: CASSLAGGRDTIYF. CDR3 nucleotides: TGTGCCAGCAGCTTAGCAGGGGGCCGGGACACCATATATTTT. Combining the CDR3 with reference TRBV7-9 and TRBJ1-3 gives the whole variable domain DTGVSQNPRHKITKRGQNVTFRCDPISEHNRLYWYRQTLGQGPEFLTYFQNEAQLEKSRLLSDRFSAERPKGSFSTLEIQRTEQGDSAMYLCASSLAGGRDTIYFGEGSWLTVV.

The V and J genes are TRBV9 and TRBJ2-2, with TRBD2 matching 8 bases. V was pared by 4 bases and J by 1 base, with 6 bases of the junction left unmatched. Germline V gene sequence: CDR1 SGDLS, CDR2 YYNGEE. This CDR3 has 16 amino acids. The CDR3 sequence is CASSRSGRLNTGELFF. The CDR3 bases are TGTGCCAGCAGCAGGAGCGGGAGATTGAACACCGGGGAGCTGTTTTTT.

By frequency in the sample, this clone is medium-sized. The same CDR3 is also encoded by other DNA sequences in this sample. The chain employs TRBV2 and TRBJ2-7; unclear D gene. V was pared by 6 bases and J by 3 bases, with 6 bases between. The CDR3 spans 11 residues. Looked up from germline, CDR1 is SNHLY and CDR2 is FYNNEI. The CDR3 protein is CASSASYEQYF. The CDR3 DNA reads TGTGCCAGCAGCGCTAGCTACGAGCAGTACTTC.

The chain carries TRBV18 and TRBJ2-3; D may be TRBD2 (6 bases). Germline CDR1 is KGHSH and CDR2 is LQKENI. V was pared by 0 bases and J by 1 base, with 14 bases between. The CDR3 is made up of 17 amino acids. The CDR3 DNA reads as TGTGCCAGCTCACCACCAAGTATAGGGGAGGGCACAGATACGCAGTATTTT. It is translated as CASSPPSIGEGTDTQYF.

The rearrangement uses TRBV9 and TRBJ2-7; 8 nucleotides agree with TRBD1. Losses at the gene ends were 4 bases for V and 0 bases for J; bases not matched to a gene: 9. Germline V lookup: CDR1 SGDLS, CDR2 YYNGEE. The CDR3 consists of 16 residues. CDR3 DNA sequence: TGTGCCAGCAGCCCACGCCTGGACAGGGTCTCCTACGAGCAGTACTTC. It encodes CASSPRLDRVSYEQYF.

This sequence joins TRBV10-3 and TRBJ1-4, with D tentatively TRBD1 (6 bases). This CDR3 comprises 17 residues. V lost 6 bases to trimming and J lost 8 bases, with 25 bases between them. Germline CDR1 and CDR2: ENHRY and SYGVKD. The CDR3 coding sequence is TGTGCCATCAGCGACAGGTCGGGCCCCCAGACGGGAGAAAAACTGTTTTTT. It translates to CAISDRSGPQTGEKLFF.

In its sample, this clone was seen a few times. The rearrangement joins TRBV30 to TRBJ1-2; weak D call: TRBD1 (6 bases). V was pared by 5 bases and J by 0 bases, with 10 bases between. Germline V lookup: CDR1 GTSNPN, CDR2 SVGIG (reference sequence). CDR3 size: 13 residues. As DNA, the CDR3 is TGTGCCTGGGCACAGGGAGCTAACTATGGCTACACCTTC. This codes for CAWAQGANYGYTF.

The chain employs TRBV4-1 and TRBJ1-5, with TRBD1 as a possible D gene (6 bases). Trimming took off 3 bases at V and 5 bases at J, with 11 bases between the two ends. CDR3 length: 14 amino acids. In germline, CDR1 is MGHRA, CDR2 YSYEKL. The CDR3 DNA follows: TGCGCCAGCAGCCAGGTGACAGGTTATCAGCCCCAGCATTTT. Encoded protein: CASSQVTGYQPQHF.

The table lists this clone with a count of one. This rearrangement joins TRBV2 to TRBJ1-6; D remains ambiguous. The CDR3 has 16 residues. Between the trimmed V and J ends, which lost 5 bases and 7 bases, there was a span of 18 bases. Germline CDR1 reads SNHLY; CDR2 reads FYNNEI. Here the CDR3 reads CASSSRHSSGNSPLHF. The CDR3 nucleotides read TGTGCCAGCAGTAGTCGACATTCATCGGGGAATTCACCCCTCCACTTT.

The chain is built from TRBV2 and TRBJ2-3; TRBD2 matches 7 bases. Germline V CDR1 and CDR2: SNHLY, FYNNEI. The V gene end was trimmed by 8 bases and the J gene end by 0 bases; junction bases not matched to a gene: 8. The CDR3 is made up of 15 amino acids. CDR3 in DNA: TGTGCCAGCCAGCGGAGGGACTACAGCACAGATACGCAGTATTTT. Its protein is CASQRRDYSTDTQYF.

This clone was counted a single time. The chain links TRBV6-5 to TRBJ2-2; 11 bases are shared with TRBD2. Germline V CDR1 and CDR2: MNHEY, SVGAGI. The CDR3 runs 16 residues. Trimming cost V 2 bases and J 4 bases; bases outside gene matches: 3. This CDR3 reads CASSYTSGSRTGELFF. The CDR3 bases are TGTGCCAGCAGTTACACTAGCGGGAGTCGCACCGGGGAGCTGTTTTTT.